This T cell receptor (beta chain) was sequenced during a study of control samples from healthy donors and cancer patients. Germline lookup yields CDR1 KGHDR and CDR2 SFDVKD. V shed 0 bases, J shed 7 bases, and the junction held 6 bases outside the gene matches. The length of the CDR3 is 16 residues. This clone was recorded a few times. Here immunoSEQ multiplex PCR was the method, and the copy in TCRdb shows in-frame clones only, minus some. Among over 2,500 clones, 90% to 95% were seen once, and the ten largest hold 33%. The sequencing sample was made of PBMCs. J is TRBJ1-5 and V is TRBV24-1, with TRBD1 matching 9 bases. This TCR was sampled from a man between 65 and 80 years old with lung cancer. The CDR3 DNA is TGTGCCACCAGTGATTTGGGGGACAGGGAAAGCCAGCCCCAGCATTTT. This gives the protein CATSDLGDRESQPQHF.